These 26 T cell receptor beta chains share one sample of origin, sequenced in a study of Ad26.COV2.S vaccination and SARS-CoV-2 variants. Data came from immunoSEQ multiplex PCR; TCRdb stores just in-frame clones and leaves some out. The table has roughly 500,000 clones, 80% to 90% seen once; the top ten hold 2.5%. Regarding treatment: approximately 18 received Ad26.COV2.S at low or high dose, single or two shots; 5 received placebo; per-sample allocation not given. Samples were taken on day 63 after the first vaccine or placebo injection. Here the sequenced sample was peripheral blood, taken in a trial of Ad26.COV2.S vaccine versus placebo. The receptors here all came from a person aged 18-65 years who received the Ad26.COV2.S COVID-19 vaccine or a placebo.

The chain joins TRBV2 to TRBJ2-1; D might be TRBD2 (5 bases). V lost 5 bases and J 8 bases, leaving 13 bases between the germline ends. The CDR3 spans 13 residues. Per germline, CDR1 SNHLY and CDR2 FYNNEI. CDR3 sequence (DNA): TGTGCCAGCAGTCCGGGGATGGCGGATGAGCAGTTCTTC. Its protein is CASSPGMADEQFF. Together with reference TRBV2 and TRBJ2-1, the CDR3 gives the full variable domain: EPEVTQTPSHQVTQMGQEVILRCVPISNHLYFYWYRQILGQKVEFLVSFYNNEISEKSEIFDDQFSVERPDGSNFTLKIRSTKLEDSAMYFCASSPGMADEQFFGPGTRLTVL.

The DNA for the CDR3 is TGTGCCAGCATTAGCACAGGGTATGAAAAACTGTTTTTT. Amino acids: CASISTGYEKLFF. The chain joins TRBV28 to TRBJ1-4; tentative D call: TRBD1 (6 bases). Germline assignment: CDR1 MDHEN and CDR2 SYDVKM. Trimming removed 7 bases at V and 6 bases at J, with 12 bases between. The CDR3 has 13 residues.

The chain recombines TRBV6-2 or TRBV6-3 with TRBJ2-7; D uncertain. The V end was cut by 5 bases, the J end by 2 bases, with 19 bases between. The CDR3 is 16 residues long. Germline V gene lookup returns CDR1 MNHEY and CDR2 SVGEGT. The CDR3 loop is CASSLNSDGPPYEQYF. Written as DNA, the CDR3 is TGTGCCAGCAGTCTGAATTCGGACGGCCCCCCCTACGAGCAGTACTTC.

CDR3 region: CASSYGVGEKLFF. DNA for the CDR3: TGTGCCAGCAGTTACGGGGTGGGAGAAAAACTGTTTTTT. This chain uses TRBV6-6 with TRBJ1-4, with unresolved D. Germline V gives CDR1 MNHNY, CDR2 SVGAGI (reference sequence). The CDR3 runs to 13 residues. Trimming shortened V by 2 bases and J by 8 bases, and 9 bases separated the two germline ends.

This clone was seen only a few times. CDR3 nucleotides: TGTGCCAGCAGCTTGATGGCCACGGTGAGCCAGTGGGACGAGCAGTACGTC. As protein: CASSLMATVSQWDEQYV. This sequence joins TRBV5-6 and TRBJ2-7; D remains unclear. CDR1 is SGHDT and CDR2 is YYEEEE in the germline V gene. Trimming pared 1 base from V and 5 bases from J, leaving 22 bases between. The length of the CDR3 is 17 residues.

The DNA for the CDR3 is TGTGCCAGCAGCTCTACGGGACAGGGTTTTTACACCGGGGAGCTGTTTTTT. This translates into CASSSTGQGFYTGELFF. The genes are TRBV5-6 and TRBJ2-2, with 9 bases that match TRBD1. CDR1 is SGHDT, CDR2 YYEEEE, per germline. The V and J ends lost 3 bases and 3 bases, in that order; junction bases with no gene match: 9. The CDR3 sequence is 17 residues long.

The chain recombines TRBV28 with TRBJ1-2, with unresolved D. Trimming cost V 8 bases and J 1 base, with 11 bases left between them. This CDR3 region has 13 residues. The germline gives CDR1 MDHEN, CDR2 SYDVKM. The CDR3 sequence is CASAAGFNYGYTF. For the CDR3, the DNA is TGTGCCAGCGCAGCGGGGTTTAACTATGGCTACACCTTC.

The CDR3: CASSQGGWGAGGYTF. The DNA of the CDR3 is TGCGCCAGCAGCCAGGGCGGCTGGGGGGCGGGCGGCTACACCTTC. The chain is built from TRBV4-1 and TRBJ1-2, with D possibly matching TRBD1 (6 bases). The germline V gene has CDR1 MGHRA and CDR2 YSYEKL. Trimming removed 3 bases from V and 8 bases from J, with 19 bases in between. The CDR3 is 15 amino acids.

The chain is built from TRBV28 and TRBJ2-5, with 8 bases identical to TRBD1. CDR3 length: 15 residues. Per germline, CDR1 MDHEN and CDR2 SYDVKM. The J segment lost 4 bases and the V segment lost 6 bases, leaving 10 bases of the junction unmatched. The CDR3 is CASSFPDRGGETQYF. The CDR3, as DNA: TGTGCCAGCAGCTTCCCCGACAGGGGAGGAGAGACCCAGTACTTC.

The chain has TRBV4-1 and TRBJ2-7, with 7 positions matching TRBD1. Germline lookup yields CDR1 MGHRA and CDR2 YSYEKL. V gave up 2 bases and J gave up 1 base; unmatched junction bases: 2. This CDR3 spans 14 amino acids. In DNA form, the CDR3 reads TGCGCCAGCAGCCAACCGGGACAGTCCTACGAGCAGTACTTC. Amino acid sequence: CASSQPGQSYEQYF.

The rearrangement joins TRBV19 to TRBJ2-2; D is uncertain. Trimming took 3 bases from V and 6 from J, leaving 11 bases between them. This CDR3 contains 14 residues. Germline V gene sequence: CDR1 LNHDA, CDR2 SQIVND (reference sequence). The CDR3 spells CASSIAYTAGELFF. In DNA form, the CDR3 reads TGTGCCAGTAGTATCGCCTATACCGCCGGGGAGCTGTTTTTT. The complete variable domain, with remaining parts taken from reference TRBV19 and TRBJ2-2, reads DGGITQSPKYLFRKEGQNVTLSCEQNLNHDAMYWYRQDPGQGLRLIYYSQIVNDFQKGDIAEGYSVSREKKESFPLTVTSAQKNPTAFYLCASSIAYTAGELFFGEGSRLTVL.

The rearrangement links TRBV5-6 to TRBJ2-1; D is uncertain. Per germline, CDR1 SGHDT and CDR2 YYEEEE. V was pared by 0 bases and J by 8 bases, with 15 bases between. The CDR3 consists of 15 residues. In DNA, the CDR3 is TGTGCCAGCAGCTTGGGATGGTTGGTCCAAGATGAGCAGTTCTTC. It is translated as CASSLGWLVQDEQFF.

V usage is TRBV9 and J usage is TRBJ2-1; TRBD2 aligns across 10 bases. CDR1 is SGDLS, CDR2 YYNGEE, per germline. CDR3 length: 18 amino acids. Losses at the gene ends were 0 bases for V and 4 bases for J; bases not matched to a gene: 10. The CDR3 loop is CASSVASGRSRLYNEQFF. CDR3 in DNA: TGTGCCAGCAGCGTAGCTAGCGGGAGATCCAGGCTATACAATGAGCAGTTCTTC.

This sequence joins TRBV6-5 and TRBJ1-3; D remains ambiguous. From germline, CDR1 is MNHEY and CDR2 SVGAGI. The CDR3 has 15 amino acids. Trimming pared 5 bases from V and 0 bases from J, leaving 11 bases between. CDR3 in amino acids: CASSRAGDSGNTIYF. CDR3 DNA: TGTGCCAGCAGTCGAGCTGGGGACTCTGGAAACACCATATATTTT.

The chain is built from TRBV5-4 and TRBJ1-1; possibly TRBD1 for D (6 bases). The CDR3 loop spans 14 amino acids. Trimming removed 1 base at V and 4 bases at J, with 11 bases between. Germline V gene sequence: CDR1 SGHNT, CDR2 YYREEE (reference sequence). CDR3 sequence reads: CASSLIRGSTEAFF. The CDR3 DNA reads TGTGCCAGCAGCTTGATAAGGGGGAGCACTGAAGCTTTCTTT.

There are a few counts of this clone. The chain links TRBV6-5 to TRBJ1-2; D is uncertain. The germline V gene encodes CDR1 MNHEY and CDR2 SVGAGI. Deletions cut 5 bases from V and 0 bases from J, with 7 bases between. This CDR3 region has 13 residues. CDR3 protein: CASSPLSNYGYTF. In DNA, the CDR3 is TGTGCCAGCAGTCCCCTTTCTAACTATGGCTACACCTTC.

The gene calls are TRBV5-6 and TRBJ2-6; D possibly corresponds to TRBD1 (6 bases). Trimming removed 0 bases from V and 0 bases from J, with 13 bases in between. Germline values: CDR1 SGHDT, CDR2 YYEEEE. The CDR3 is made up of 18 amino acids. The chain's CDR3 is CASSLGGGLYSGANVLTF. The CDR3 nucleotides read TGTGCCAGCAGCTTGGGTGGGGGCCTATACTCTGGGGCCAACGTCCTGACTTTC.

This chain joins TRBV19 and TRBJ2-2; the match to TRBD1 covers 8 bases. The CDR3 totals 15 residues. The germline gives CDR1 LNHDA, CDR2 SQIVND (reference sequence). The trim removed 4 bases at V and 6 bases at J, leaving 7 bases unmatched. The CDR3 region has the DNA TGTGCCAGTAGTAGGCGGACAGGGTTGGCCGGGGAGCTGTTTTTT. Amino acid sequence: CASSRRTGLAGELFF.

V usage is TRBV4-1 and J usage is TRBJ1-2; D perhaps matches TRBD1 (5 bases). Per the germline V gene, CDR1 is MGHRA and CDR2 is YSYEKL. CDR3 length: 14 residues. Trimming pared 3 bases from V and 4 bases from J, leaving 12 bases between. This CDR3 reads CASSHPAGAYGYTF. CDR3 coding DNA: TGCGCCAGCAGCCATCCAGCCGGGGCCTATGGCTACACCTTC.

The chain carries TRBV21-1 and TRBJ2-1. TRBV21-1 is assigned pseudogene status. The CDR3 is made up of 14 amino acids. CDR3 DNA: TGTGCCAGCAACCTTTGTTTTTCCGACAATGAGCAGTTCTTC. Translating gives CASNLCFSDNEQFF.

The chain has TRBV29-1 and TRBJ2-7; 9 bases map to TRBD1. The length of the CDR3 is 14 residues. CDR1 is SQVTM, CDR2 ANQGSEA, per germline. Unmatched junction bases numbered 8, after V lost 7 bases and J lost 1 base. This CDR3 reads CSGKGQGDSYEQYF. In DNA, the CDR3 is TGCAGCGGGAAGGGACAGGGAGATTCCTACGAGCAGTACTTC.

This chain joins TRBV18 and TRBJ1-1, with 8 bases identical to TRBD1. CDR1 and CDR2 (germline): KGHSH, LQKENI. This CDR3 spans 16 amino acids. V was pared by 6 bases and J by 0 bases, with 9 bases of the junction left unmatched. CDR3: CASSDRGQGLNTEAFF. In DNA, the CDR3 is TGTGCCAGCTCCGATAGAGGACAGGGCCTGAACACTGAAGCTTTCTTT.

The rearrangement joins TRBV7-9 to TRBJ2-7; D may be TRBD1 (6 bases). This CDR3 comprises 14 residues. Germline values: CDR1 SEHNR, CDR2 FQNEAQ (reference sequence). V dropped 3 bases and J dropped 3 bases, with 12 bases sitting between them. CDR3 nucleotides: TGTGCCAGCAGCTTGGCGGACAGCGTCTACGAGCAGTACGTC. It specifies CASSLADSVYEQYV.

This clone was detected only a few times. The chain recombines TRBV6-2 or TRBV6-3 with TRBJ1-5; no definite D call. V shed 5 bases and J shed 6 bases, with 14 bases lying between them. The CDR3 runs 14 residues. The germline gives CDR1 MNHEY, CDR2 SVGEGT. The CDR3: CASSQSSKGQPQHF. CDR3 coding DNA: TGTGCCAGCAGTCAGAGTAGCAAGGGTCAGCCCCAGCATTTT.

The rearrangement uses TRBV10-3 and TRBJ1-2, with a weak D call TRBD1 (6 bases). Per the germline V gene, CDR1 is ENHRY and CDR2 is SYGVKD. The CDR3 consists of 13 residues. V was cut by 8 bases and J by 8 bases, with 18 bases left in between. CDR3: CAIGLTGPGGYTF. CDR3 bases: TGTGCCATCGGACTCACAGGGCCAGGAGGCTACACCTTC.

The chain recombines TRBV20-1 with TRBJ2-3; D gene unclear. The V and J ends lost 8 bases and 7 bases respectively, with 13 bases between them. This CDR3 has 11 residues. CDR1 is DFQATT, CDR2 SNEGSKA, per germline (reference sequence). The CDR3 DNA sequence: TGCAGTCGCGAGAGACAATATACGCAGTATTTT. Residues: CSRERQYTQYF.